This T cell receptor beta chain was found in a study of cytomegalovirus exposure and HLA in healthy donors. Broader study findings: V- and J-gene trimming in TCR beta was tied to a missense DCLRE1C variant by an analysis performed later.

This PCR relied on a set of 60 Vbeta primers and 13 Jbeta primers. Sequencing used immunoSEQ multiplex PCR; TCRdb keeps in-frame clones, though not all of them. The table shows some 71,000 clones, with approximately 81% occurring only once. Details on this clone: The antigen is undetermined.

CDR3 length equals 16 residues. CDR1 is SGHRS and CDR2 is YFSETQ in the germline V gene. V lost 3 bases, J lost 5 bases, and 11 bases stayed unmatched. The sequencing sample was made of PBMCs. This clonotype originated in a young woman in good health and CMV-seropositive. J is TRBJ2-5 and V is TRBV5-1, with TRBD2 matching over 9 bases. The CDR3 loop is CASSWGGRAAGETQYF. CDR3 sequence (DNA): TGCGCCAGCAGCTGGGGCGGGAGGGCCGCTGGTGAGACCCAGTACTTC. The full variable domain, in which reference TRBV5-1 and TRBJ2-5 provide the parts outside the CDR3, is KAGVTQTPRYLIKTRGQQVTLSCSPISGHRSVSWYQQTPGQGLQFLFEYFSETQRNKGNFPGRFSGRQFSNSRSEMNVSTLELGDSALYLCASSWGGRAAGETQYFGPGTRLLVL.